The TCR beta chain described here comes from a study of T cell clones after liver transplantation. Study-wide background: In this trial, immunosuppression withdrawal was attempted within 2 years of liver transplant. Post-transplant blood was tracked for graft-donor-reactive T cell clones identified in a pre-transplant mixed lymphocyte reaction.

The J segment lost 7 bases and the V segment lost 0 bases, leaving 6 bases of the junction unmatched. Germline lookup yields CDR1 WNHNN and CDR2 SYGVQD (reference sequence). This CDR3 is built from 16 residues. Generated by immunoSEQ multiplex PCR, the TCRdb table keeps only in-frame clones and is missing some. The top ten clones hold approximately 15% of a sample with 51,000 or so clones, 70% to 90% of them seen once. Points on this clone: Its antigen is undetermined.

Study-level results: Compared with third party-reactive sequences, donor-reactive ones declined more, independent of withdrawal success.

The TCR was taken from a human patient who received a liver transplant. The graft donor may account for some of the T cells. V usage is TRBV10-1 and J usage is TRBJ1-4, with 9 bases lining up with TRBD1. The sample consisted of CD8+ T cells from blood, taken 12 months after liver transplant. The CDR3 reads CASSESVTGGIEKLFF. The DNA of the CDR3 is TGCGCCAGCAGTGAGTCAGTGACAGGGGGAATTGAAAAACTGTTTTTT.